The present T cell receptor beta chain was sequenced within a study of cytomegalovirus exposure and HLA in healthy donors. The donors comprised healthy bone marrow donors. Germline CDR1 and CDR2: MDHEN and SYDVKM. Trimming took off 4 bases at V and 7 bases at J, with 7 bases between the two ends. This CDR3 is 11 amino acids long. Regarding the study as a whole: Roughly 170 TCR beta chains were listed as cytomegalovirus-associated.

13 Jbeta primers and 60 Vbeta primers were used for the PCR. Sequenced by immunoSEQ multiplex PCR; TCRdb stores in-frame clones only, minus some. The sample yields some 160,000 clones, approximately 80% seen once. As for this clone: Its antigen is not identified.

The origin of this receptor is a man aged 50-60 years in good health and CMV-seropositive. The sample was PBMCs. The chain employs TRBV28 and TRBJ1-1, with D unclear. The chain's CDR3 is CASSSRFEAFF. The CDR3 nucleotides are TGTGCCAGCAGTTCCCGGTTTGAAGCTTTCTTT.